The rows below give T cell receptor beta chains drawn from one sample of a study of cytomegalovirus exposure and HLA in healthy donors. TCRdb keeps only in-frame clones here, not all; method: immunoSEQ multiplex PCR. Here the sample spans 140,000 or so clones, about 80% being singletons. Sequenced: PBMCs. The receptor source for this set is a man aged 40-50 years in good health and CMV-seronegative. CDR3s include the opening cysteine and the closing phenylalanine or tryptophan. D genes are given only for firm matches. Not every row has a clone size; where given, it reads once, few, many or a size class.

J	size	D	V	length	DNA	CDR3
TRBJ1-5	few	TRBD1	TRBV28	15	TGTGCCAGCAGTTTAGGGGACAGGGTTGCTCAGCCCCAGCATTTT	CASSLGDRVAQPQHF
TRBJ2-7	-	-	TRBV19	13	TGTGCCAGTAGTATAGATCTCCTCTACGAGCAGTACTTC	CASSIDLLYEQYF
TRBJ2-1	-	-	TRBV11-2	17	TGTGCCAGCAGCTTAGCCCCCCGTAGCGCCTCGAGGAATGAGCAGTTCTTC	CASSLAPRSASRNEQFF
TRBJ2-3	once	-	TRBV10-2	14	TGCGCCAGCTCGGTAGCGATGGCCACAGATACGCAGTATTTT	CASSVAMATDTQYF
TRBJ2-1	-	-	TRBV7-6	12	TGTGCCAGCAGCCCCACAGGCTTAGAGCAGTTCTTC	CASSPTGLEQFF
TRBJ1-6	-	-	TRBV19	15	TGTGCCAGTAGTGCCGACAGGTTGATTAATTCACCCCTCCACTTT	CASSADRLINSPLHF
TRBJ1-5	-	-	TRBV4-3	13	TGCGCCAGCTCAAGGGAGGGTGGGCAGCCCCAGCATTTT	CASSREGGQPQHF
TRBJ2-7	-	TRBD2	TRBV6-1	15	TGTGCCAGCAGGTATACTAGCGGCAGTACCTACGAGCAGTACTTC	CASRYTSGSTYEQYF
TRBJ2-3	-	TRBD2	TRBV10-3	14	TGTGCCATCAGTGACCTAGGACTAGCAGATACGCAGTATTTT	CAISDLGLADTQYF
TRBJ2-7	once	-	TRBV11-2	15	TGTGCCAGCAGCCCAATCTTAGCCCGCTCCTACGAGCAGTACTTC	CASSPILARSYEQYF
TRBJ2-6	once	TRBD2	TRBV13	21	TGTGCCAGCAGCCACCGGGCTAGCGGGGGCCCCAAAAGCTCTGGGGCCAACGTCCTGACTTTC	CASSHRASGGPKSSGANVLTF
TRBJ2-7	few	TRBD1	TRBV15	16	TGTGCCACCAGCAGAGATACGGGGACAGGGGGCCACGAGCAGTACTTC	CATSRDTGTGGHEQYF
TRBJ2-3	-	-	TRBV4-3	14	TGCGCCAGCAGCCAAGACAGGGGGGAAGATACGCAGTATTTT	CASSQDRGEDTQYF
TRBJ2-7	few	TRBD2	TRBV7-9	15	TGTTCCAGCAGCTTAGCGGTGGGACTAGCGGACGAGCAGTACTTC	CSSSLAVGLADEQYF
TRBJ2-1	once	-	TRBV5-6	12	TGTGCCAGCAGTATTAACGGGGGTGAGCAGTTCTTC	CASSINGGEQFF
TRBJ2-7	-	-	TRBV7-9	13	TGTGCCAGCAGCCAGACAGAGGATTACGAGCAGTACTTC	CASSQTEDYEQYF
TRBJ2-7	few	TRBD1	TRBV7-9	14	TGTGCCAGCAGCCCAATGTGGGACAGCTACGAGCAGTACTTC	CASSPMWDSYEQYF
TRBJ2-7	-	TRBD1	TRBV28	15	TGTGCCAGCAGTCCCCCCGGGACAGGGGATTACGAGCAGTACTTC	CASSPPGTGDYEQYF
TRBJ2-7	-	TRBD1	TRBV18	15	TGTGCCAGCTCAAGTACCGGGACAGGGCCCTACGAGCAGTACTTC	CASSSTGTGPYEQYF
TRBJ2-7	-	TRBD1	TRBV9	14	TGTGCCAGCAGCGACGGGACAGGGACCCACGAGCAGTACTTC	CASSDGTGTHEQYF
TRBJ2-3	few	TRBD2	TRBV7-8	19	TGTGCCAGCAGCCCGCGAAGGATCCCGACTAGCGGGAGAGAAGATACGCAGTATTTT	CASSPRRIPTSGREDTQYF
TRBJ2-5	-	-	TRBV28	11	TGTGCCAGCAGTTTAAGCCGCACCCAGTACTTC	CASSLSRTQYF
TRBJ1-2	-	-	TRBV6-5	14	TGTGCCAGCAGTCCGGCCGACAGGCCCTATGGCTACACCTTC	CASSPADRPYGYTF
TRBJ1-3	-	-	TRBV15	15	TGTGCCACCAGCAGTTCGGGGTATACTGGAAACACCATATATTTT	CATSSSGYTGNTIYF
TRBJ1-5	-	-	TRBV2	16	TGTGCCAGCAGTGAAGCGCCACCCTATAGCAATCAGCCCCAGCATTTT	CASSEAPPYSNQPQHF
TRBJ2-1	-	TRBD2	TRBV6-1	15	TGTGCCAGCAGTGCCCTAGCGGGGAACTACAATGAGCAGTTCTTC	CASSALAGNYNEQFF
TRBJ2-7	-	-	TRBV27	13	TGTGCCAGCAGACCCAGACAGCTACACGAGCAGTACTTC	CASRPRQLHEQYF